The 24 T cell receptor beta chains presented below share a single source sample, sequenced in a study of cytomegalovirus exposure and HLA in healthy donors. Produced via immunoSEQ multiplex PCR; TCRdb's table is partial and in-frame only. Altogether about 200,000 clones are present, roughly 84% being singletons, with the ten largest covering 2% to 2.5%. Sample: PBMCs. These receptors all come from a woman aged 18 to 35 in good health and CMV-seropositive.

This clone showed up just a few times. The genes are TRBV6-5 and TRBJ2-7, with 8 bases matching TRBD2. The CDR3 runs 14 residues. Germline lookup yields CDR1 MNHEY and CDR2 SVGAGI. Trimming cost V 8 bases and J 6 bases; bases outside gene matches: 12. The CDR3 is CASRTGTSSPEQYF. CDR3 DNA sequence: TGTGCCAGCCGGACCGGGACTAGTTCGCCCGAGCAGTACTTC.

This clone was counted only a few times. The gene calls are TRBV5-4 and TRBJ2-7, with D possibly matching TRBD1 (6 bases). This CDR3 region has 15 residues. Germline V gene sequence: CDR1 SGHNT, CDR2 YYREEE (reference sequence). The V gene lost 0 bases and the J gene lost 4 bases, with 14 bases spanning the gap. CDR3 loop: CASSLAGTLAYEQYF. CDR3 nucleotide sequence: TGTGCCAGCAGCTTGGCCGGGACACTTGCTTACGAGCAGTACTTC.

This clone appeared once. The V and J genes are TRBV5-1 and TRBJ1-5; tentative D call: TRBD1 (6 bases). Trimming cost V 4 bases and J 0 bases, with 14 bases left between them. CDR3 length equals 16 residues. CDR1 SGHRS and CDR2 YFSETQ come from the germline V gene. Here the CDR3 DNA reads TGCGCCAGCAGCCCCCTCGGGGGGCTTAGCAATCAGCCCCAGCATTTT. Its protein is CASSPLGGLSNQPQHF.

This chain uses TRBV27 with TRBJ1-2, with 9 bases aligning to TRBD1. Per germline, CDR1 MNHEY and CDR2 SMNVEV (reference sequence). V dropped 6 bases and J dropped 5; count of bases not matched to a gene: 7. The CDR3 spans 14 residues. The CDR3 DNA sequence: TGTGCCAGCAGGGACCGGGACAGGGTTTATGGCTACACCTTC. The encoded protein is CASRDRDRVYGYTF.

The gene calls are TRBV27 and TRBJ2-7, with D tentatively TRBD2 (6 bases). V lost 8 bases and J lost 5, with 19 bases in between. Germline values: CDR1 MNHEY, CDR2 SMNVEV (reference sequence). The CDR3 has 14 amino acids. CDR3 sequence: CASGVGIPSDEQYF. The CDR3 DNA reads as TGTGCCAGCGGAGTAGGTATCCCTAGCGACGAGCAGTACTTC.

This CDR3 is CASTGTVNTGELFF. The CDR3 DNA sequence: TGTGCCAGTACCGGGACAGTTAACACCGGGGAGCTGTTTTTT. This chain uses TRBV10-3 with TRBJ2-2; 7 nucleotides agree with TRBD1. V was clipped by 10 bases and J by 2 bases; unmatched bases: 7. From germline, CDR1 is ENHRY and CDR2 SYGVKD. The CDR3 contains 14 residues.

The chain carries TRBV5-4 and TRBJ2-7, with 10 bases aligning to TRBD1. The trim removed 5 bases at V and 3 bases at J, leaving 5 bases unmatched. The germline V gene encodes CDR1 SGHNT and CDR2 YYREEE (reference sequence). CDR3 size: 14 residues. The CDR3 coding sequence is TGTGCCAGCAGTTTCGGGACAGGGGACTACGAGCAGTACTTC. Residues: CASSFGTGDYEQYF.

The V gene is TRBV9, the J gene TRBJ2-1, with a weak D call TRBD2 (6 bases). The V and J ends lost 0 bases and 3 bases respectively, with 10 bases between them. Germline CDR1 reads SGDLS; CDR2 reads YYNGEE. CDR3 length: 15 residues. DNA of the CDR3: TGTGCCAGCAGCGTAGAGGCTAGCGTCTACAATGAGCAGTTCTTC. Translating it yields CASSVEASVYNEQFF. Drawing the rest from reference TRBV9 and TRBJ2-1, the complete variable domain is DSGVTQTPKHLITATGQRVTLRCSPRSGDLSVYWYQQSLDQGLQFLIQYYNGEERAKGNILERFSAQQFPDLHSELNLSSLELGDSALYFCASSVEASVYNEQFFGPGTRLTVL.

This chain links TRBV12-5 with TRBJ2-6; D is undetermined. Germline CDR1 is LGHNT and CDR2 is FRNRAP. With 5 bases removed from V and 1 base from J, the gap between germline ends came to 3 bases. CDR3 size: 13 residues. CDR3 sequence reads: CASGQSGANVLTF. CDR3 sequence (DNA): TGTGCTAGTGGTCAATCTGGGGCCAACGTCCTGACTTTC.

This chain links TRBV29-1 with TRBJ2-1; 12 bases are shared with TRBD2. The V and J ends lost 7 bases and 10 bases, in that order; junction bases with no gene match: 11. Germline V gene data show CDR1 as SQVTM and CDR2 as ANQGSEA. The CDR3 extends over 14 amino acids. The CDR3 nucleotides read TGCAGCGCCCTGCTAGCGGGAGGGGGTAACGAGCAGTTCTTC. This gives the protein CSALLAGGGNEQFF.

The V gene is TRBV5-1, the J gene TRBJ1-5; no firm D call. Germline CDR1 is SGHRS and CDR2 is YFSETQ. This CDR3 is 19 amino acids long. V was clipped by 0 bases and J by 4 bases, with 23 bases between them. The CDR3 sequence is CASSLDLWGGFGKNQPQHF. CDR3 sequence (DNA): TGCGCCAGCAGCTTGGACCTGTGGGGTGGCTTCGGGAAAAATCAGCCCCAGCATTTT.

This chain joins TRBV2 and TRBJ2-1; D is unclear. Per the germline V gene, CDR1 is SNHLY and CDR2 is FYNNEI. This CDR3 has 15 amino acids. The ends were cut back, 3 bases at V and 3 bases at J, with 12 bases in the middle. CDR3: CASSEERAGYNEQFF. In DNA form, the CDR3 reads TGTGCCAGCAGTGAGGAGCGTGCCGGCTACAATGAGCAGTTCTTC.

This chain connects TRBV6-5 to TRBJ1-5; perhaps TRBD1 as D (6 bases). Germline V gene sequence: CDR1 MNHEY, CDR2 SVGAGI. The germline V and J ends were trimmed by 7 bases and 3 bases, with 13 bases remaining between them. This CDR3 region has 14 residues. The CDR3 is CASKKRGSNQPQHF. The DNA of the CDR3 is TGTGCCAGCAAAAAAAGGGGGTCCAATCAGCCCCAGCATTTT.

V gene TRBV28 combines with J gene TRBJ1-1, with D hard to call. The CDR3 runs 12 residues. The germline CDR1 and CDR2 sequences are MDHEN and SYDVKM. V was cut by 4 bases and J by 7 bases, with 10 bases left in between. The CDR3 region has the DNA TGTGCCAGCAGTTCCTCACAGATTGAAGCTTTCTTT. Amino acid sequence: CASSSSQIEAFF. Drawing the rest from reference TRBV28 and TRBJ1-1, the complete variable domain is DVKVTQSSRYLVKRTGEKVFLECVQDMDHENMFWYRQDPGLGLRLIYFSYDVKMKEKGDIPEGYSVSREKKERFSLILESASTNQTSMYLCASSSSQIEAFFGQGTRLTVV.

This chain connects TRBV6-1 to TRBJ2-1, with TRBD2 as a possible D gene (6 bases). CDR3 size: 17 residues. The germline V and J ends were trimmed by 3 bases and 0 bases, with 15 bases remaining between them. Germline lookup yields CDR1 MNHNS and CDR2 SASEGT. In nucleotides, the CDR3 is TGTGCCAGCAGTGAGCGATCTAGCGAAGGCTCCTACAATGAGCAGTTCTTC. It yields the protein CASSERSSEGSYNEQFF.

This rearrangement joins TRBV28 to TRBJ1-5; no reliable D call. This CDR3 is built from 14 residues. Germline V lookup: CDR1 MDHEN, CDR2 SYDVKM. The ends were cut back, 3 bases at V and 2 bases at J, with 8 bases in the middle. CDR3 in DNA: TGTGCCAGCAGTTTCCAGGCTCGCAATCAGCCCCAGCATTTT. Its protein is CASSFQARNQPQHF.

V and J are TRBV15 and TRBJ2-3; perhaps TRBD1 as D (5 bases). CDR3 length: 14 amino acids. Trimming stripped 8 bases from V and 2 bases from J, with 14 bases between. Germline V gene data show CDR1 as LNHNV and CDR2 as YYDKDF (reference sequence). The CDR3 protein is CATSRGETTDTQYF. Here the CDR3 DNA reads TGTGCCACCTCAAGGGGTGAGACCACAGATACGCAGTATTTT.

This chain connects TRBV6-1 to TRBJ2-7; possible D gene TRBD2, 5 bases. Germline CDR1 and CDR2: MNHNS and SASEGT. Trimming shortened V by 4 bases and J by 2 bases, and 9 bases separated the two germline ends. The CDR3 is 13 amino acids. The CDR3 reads CASSVSGTYEQYF. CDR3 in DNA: TGTGCCAGCAGTGTCAGCGGAACCTACGAGCAGTACTTC.

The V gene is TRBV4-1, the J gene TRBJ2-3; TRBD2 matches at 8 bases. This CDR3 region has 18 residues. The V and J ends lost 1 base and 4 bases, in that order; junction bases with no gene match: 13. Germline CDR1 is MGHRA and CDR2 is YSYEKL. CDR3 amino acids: CASSQVRRVAGHPDTQYF. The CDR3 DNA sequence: TGCGCCAGCAGCCAAGTCCGGCGGGTAGCGGGACACCCAGATACGCAGTATTTT.

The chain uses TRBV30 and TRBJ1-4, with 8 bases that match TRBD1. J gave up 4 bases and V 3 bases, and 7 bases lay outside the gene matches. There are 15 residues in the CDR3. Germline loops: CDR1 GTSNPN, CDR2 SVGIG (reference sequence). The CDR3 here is CAWSRGTGRNEKLFF. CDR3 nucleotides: TGTGCCTGGAGCAGAGGGACAGGCCGTAATGAAAAACTGTTTTTT.

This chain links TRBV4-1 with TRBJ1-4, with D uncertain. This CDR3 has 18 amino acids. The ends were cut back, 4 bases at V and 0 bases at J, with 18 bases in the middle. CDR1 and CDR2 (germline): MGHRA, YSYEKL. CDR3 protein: CASSPRPLGLATNEKLFF. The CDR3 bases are TGCGCCAGCAGCCCCCGTCCGCTTGGGCTGGCAACTAATGAAAAACTGTTTTTT.

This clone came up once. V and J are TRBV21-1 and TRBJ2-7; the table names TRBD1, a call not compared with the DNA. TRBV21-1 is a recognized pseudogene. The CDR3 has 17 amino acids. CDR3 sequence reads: CASSKWRTRDRNYEQYF. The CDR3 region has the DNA TGTGCCAGCAGCAAATGGAGGACCCGCGACAGGAACTACGAGCAGTACTTC.

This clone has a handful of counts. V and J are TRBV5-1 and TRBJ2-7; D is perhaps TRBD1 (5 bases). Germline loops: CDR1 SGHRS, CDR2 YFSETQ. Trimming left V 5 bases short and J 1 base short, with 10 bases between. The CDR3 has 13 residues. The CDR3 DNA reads TGCGCCAGCAGTTATGACAGATCCTACGAGCAGTACTTC. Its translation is CASSYDRSYEQYF.

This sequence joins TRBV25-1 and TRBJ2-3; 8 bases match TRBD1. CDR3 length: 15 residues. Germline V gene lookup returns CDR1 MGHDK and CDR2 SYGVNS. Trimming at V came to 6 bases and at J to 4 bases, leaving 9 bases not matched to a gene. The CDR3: CASRETGVGADTQYF. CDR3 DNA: TGTGCCAGCAGAGAGACAGGGGTCGGGGCAGATACGCAGTATTTT.